Below, 8 T cell receptor beta chains from the same sample are listed, as sequenced in a study of patients and donors after allogeneic stem cell transplantation. MiXCR, applied by TCRdb to the RT-PCR reads, yields one record per CDR3 protein. The repertoire holds around 160,000 distinct CDR3 sequences, with 30% as singletons. Sequencing used blood, either unsorted or a sorted T cell fraction (not recorded which). The receptors derive from a human donor who was either an allogeneic HSCT recipient or a stem cell or donor lymphocyte infusion donor (not recorded which). It is not recorded whose cells these are; they may come from a transplant donor.

The chain carries TRBV4-2 and TRBJ2-7; the D gene is possibly TRBD1 (6 bases). Germline V gene sequence: CDR1 LGHNA, CDR2 YNFKEQ. CDR3 length equals 15 residues. Trimming left V 0 bases short and J 6 bases short, with 15 bases between. The CDR3 reads CASSQELTGPIEQYF. The CDR3 DNA sequence: TGTGCCAGCAGCCAAGAACTGACAGGACCCATCGAGCAGTACTTC.

This clonotype was seen a handful of times. This chain uses TRBV20-1 with TRBJ2-7, with D possibly TRBD2 on 6 matching bases. Germline V gene data show CDR1 as DFQATT and CDR2 as SNEGSKA (reference sequence). This CDR3 is 13 amino acids long. Trimming shortened V by 5 bases and J by 0 bases, and 11 bases separated the two germline ends. CDR3 DNA: TGCAGTGCTCTAACCGGGGGCTCCTACGAGCAGTACTTC. This encodes CSALTGGSYEQYF.

This clonotype appeared many times. This CDR3 is CASTLQGSQPQHF. In DNA, the CDR3 is TGTGCCAGCACCTTACAGGGCAGCCAGCCCCAGCATTTT. The chain links TRBV12-3 or TRBV12-4 to TRBJ1-5; perhaps TRBD1 as D (6 bases). Between the trimmed V and J ends, which lost 7 bases and 7 bases, there was a span of 14 bases. This CDR3 has 13 amino acids.

This clonotype was seen only a few times. J is TRBJ1-4 and V is TRBV7-9; weak D call: TRBD1 (6 bases). This CDR3 spans 15 amino acids. CDR1 is SEHNR and CDR2 is FQNEAQ in the germline V gene (reference sequence). Between the trimmed V and J ends, which lost 3 bases and 7 bases, there was a span of 15 bases. CDR3 nucleotides: TGTGCCAGCAGCTTGTACAGGGCCGGGGGTGAAAAACTGTTTTTT. Translating gives CASSLYRAGGEKLFF.

The chain has TRBV5-6 and TRBJ2-7; D unclear. Germline-derived CDR1 and CDR2 are SGHDT and YYEEEE. The CDR3 extends over 14 amino acids. V was cut by 4 bases and J by 0 bases, with 11 bases left in between. The CDR3 DNA is TGTGCCAGCAGCGTCGGCTTCTTCTCCTACGAGCAGTACTTC. Translation gives CASSVGFFSYEQYF.

This chain links TRBV29-1 with TRBJ2-3, with 13 nucleotides matching TRBD2. The V segment lost 4 bases and the J segment 2 bases; nucleotides outside the gene matches: 12. CDR1 and CDR2 (germline): SQVTM, ANQGSEA. The CDR3 sequence is 18 residues long. Written as DNA, the CDR3 is TGCAGCGTTGCCGGGACTAGCGGGACTCACACCTTCACAGATACGCAGTATTTT. As protein: CSVAGTSGTHTFTDTQYF.

The genes are TRBV7-6 and TRBJ2-3; the D is unclear. The CDR3 spans 16 residues. With 3 bases removed from V and 5 bases from J, the gap between germline ends came to 18 bases. Germline assignment: CDR1 SGHVS and CDR2 FNYEAQ. CDR3 DNA: TGTGCCAGCAGCTTTAGCTCCCCGGTATTAGGAGATACGCAGTATTTT. Translation: CASSFSSPVLGDTQYF.

This clonotype turned up a few times. For the CDR3, the DNA is TGCGCCAGCTACGCGGGACTAGCGGGAGAGGAGACCCAGTACTTC. Translated, it gives CASYAGLAGEETQYF. This rearrangement joins TRBV4-3 to TRBJ2-5, with 14 bases identical to TRBD2. With 8 bases clipped from V and 5 bases from J, the junction kept 7 bases outside the gene matches. The length of the CDR3 is 15 residues. Germline loops: CDR1 LGHNA, CDR2 YSLEER.